Below are 32 T cell receptor beta chains sequenced from a single sample in a study of technical replicates of blood from a few donors. Profiling relied on immunoSEQ multiplex PCR, and the TCRdb table lists in-frame clones only, not all of them. The repertoire holds about 75,000 clones, with nearly 98% as singletons. Specimen: T cells isolated from PBMCs. The origin of the receptors is a human donor in good health.

The V gene is TRBV30, the J gene TRBJ2-7, with TRBD2 matching over 7 bases. The germline V gene has CDR1 GTSNPN and CDR2 SVGIG (reference sequence). Unmatched junction bases numbered 5, after V lost 8 bases and J lost 4 bases. The CDR3 has 11 amino acids. CDR3 protein: CAGGGGYEQYF. CDR3 coding DNA: TGTGCCGGGGGGGGAGGATACGAGCAGTACTTC.

The chain carries TRBV6-6 and TRBJ2-7; D is perhaps TRBD2 (7 bases). CDR3 length: 15 residues. Between the trimmed V and J ends, which lost 4 bases and 4 bases, there was a span of 17 bases. CDR1 MNHNY and CDR2 SVGAGI come from the germline V gene (reference sequence). The CDR3 nucleotides read TGTGCCAGCAGTTCCCCGACGGGGGGCTGGTACGAGCAGTACTTC. This gives the protein CASSSPTGGWYEQYF.

The chain's CDR3 is CASSQDPNIVSSYNEQFF. The CDR3 coding sequence is TGCGCCAGCAGCCAAGATCCTAATATAGTTTCGAGCTACAATGAGCAGTTCTTC. The chain is built from TRBV4-1 and TRBJ2-1; D unresolved. Germline V lookup: CDR1 MGHRA, CDR2 YSYEKL. The CDR3 runs to 18 residues. V shed 0 bases and J shed 3 bases, with 18 bases lying between them.

In regard to this clone: This sample also contains other DNA sequences that code for the same CDR3. As DNA, the CDR3 is TGTGCCAGCAGCTTGACTAGCGGACAAGAGACCCAGTACTTC. Translating it yields CASSLTSGQETQYF. This chain joins TRBV5-4 and TRBJ2-5; 8 nucleotides agree with TRBD2. This CDR3 comprises 14 residues. V was pared by 1 base and J by 2 bases, with 1 base of the junction left unmatched. Germline V lookup: CDR1 SGHNT, CDR2 YYREEE (reference sequence).

J is TRBJ2-7 and V is TRBV30; D remains ambiguous. CDR1 GTSNPN and CDR2 SVGIG come from the germline V gene (reference sequence). Trimming left V 5 bases short and J 0 bases short, with 14 bases between. CDR3 length: 14 residues. This CDR3 reads CAWEAMGFSYEQYF. In DNA, the CDR3 is TGTGCCTGGGAGGCGATGGGTTTCTCCTACGAGCAGTACTTC. Supplemented by reference TRBV30 and TRBJ2-7, the full variable domain reads SQTIHQWPATLVQPVGSPLSLECTVEGTSNPNLYWYRQAAGRGLQLLFYSVGIGQISSEVPQNLSASRPQDRQFILSSKKLLLSDSGFYLCAWEAMGFSYEQYFGPGTRLTVT.

This rearrangement joins TRBV7-9 to TRBJ1-2; no clear D. With 7 bases removed from V and 8 bases from J, the gap between germline ends came to 17 bases. Germline-derived CDR1 and CDR2 are SEHNR and FQNEAQ (reference sequence). There are 13 residues in the CDR3. The CDR3 loop reads CASIPAGMGGYTF. The CDR3 DNA reads TGTGCCAGCATCCCAGCAGGAATGGGCGGCTACACCTTC. Filled out from reference TRBV7-9 and TRBJ1-2, the complete variable domain reads DTGVSQNPRHKITKRGQNVTFRCDPISEHNRLYWYRQTLGQGPEFLTYFQNEAQLEKSRLLSDRFSAERPKGSFSTLEIQRTEQGDSAMYLCASIPAGMGGYTFGSGTRLTVV.

V is TRBV7-9 and J is TRBJ1-1, with 8 bases matching TRBD1. The ends lost 7 bases at V and 4 bases at J; junction bases unmatched: 8. The CDR3 contains 14 residues. CDR1 is SEHNR, CDR2 FQNEAQ, per germline (reference sequence). The CDR3 sequence is CASIPGQGITEAFF. The CDR3 DNA reads TGTGCCAGCATCCCCGGACAGGGCATCACTGAAGCTTTCTTT.

The chain couples TRBV7-3 to TRBJ1-1; D call uncertain. V was shortened by 1 base and J by 8 bases, with 11 bases between the two germline ends. Germline CDR1 is SGHTA and CDR2 is FQGTGA. The CDR3 extends over 13 amino acids. The CDR3 sequence is CASSLNVGSEAFF. CDR3 DNA: TGTGCCAGCAGCTTAAATGTTGGGAGCGAAGCTTTCTTT. Full variable domain (missing parts from reference TRBV7-3 and TRBJ1-1): GAGVSQTPSNKVTEKGKYVELRCDPISGHTALYWYRQSLGQGPEFLIYFQGTGAADDSGLPNDRFFAVRPEGSVSTLKIQRTERGDSAVYLCASSLNVGSEAFFGQGTRLTVV.

The chain has TRBV10-1 and TRBJ2-7; D may be TRBD1 (5 bases). The CDR3 consists of 12 residues. CDR1 and CDR2 from the germline V gene are WNHNN and SYGVQD (reference sequence). V was clipped by 4 bases and J by 5 bases, with 9 bases between them. CDR3 DNA sequence: TGCGCCAGCAGTGGCAGGGCGGACGAGCAGTACTTC. Residues: CASSGRADEQYF.

The V gene is TRBV11-2, the J gene TRBJ2-4; D is unresolved. With 5 bases removed from V and 5 bases from J, the gap between germline ends came to 10 bases. Germline lookup yields CDR1 SGHAT and CDR2 FQNNGV. The CDR3 spans 13 residues. The CDR3 sequence: CASSRPTENIQYF. The CDR3 coding sequence is TGTGCCAGCAGCCGCCCTACCGAAAACATTCAGTACTTC.

V and J are TRBV7-9 and TRBJ2-1; 12 bases align to TRBD2. The germline CDR1 and CDR2 sequences are SEHNR and FQNEAQ (reference sequence). V lost 5 bases to trimming and J lost 5 bases; unmatched junction nucleotides: 1. The CDR3 has 14 amino acids. The CDR3: CASSRTSGDNEQFF. The CDR3 DNA reads as TGTGCCAGCAGCCGGACTAGCGGGGACAATGAGCAGTTCTTC.

The chain is built from TRBV11-2 and TRBJ1-2; 7 positions match TRBD1. Germline V gene data show CDR1 as SGHAT and CDR2 as FQNNGV. This CDR3 region has 15 residues. V shed 5 bases and J 3 bases; nucleotides not matched to a gene: 9. CDR3 amino acids: CASSPLETGHYGYTF. The CDR3, as DNA: TGTGCCAGCAGCCCGCTGGAGACAGGGCACTATGGCTACACCTTC.

V is TRBV7-6 and J is TRBJ2-6, with D perhaps matching TRBD1 (6 bases). CDR1 is SGHVS and CDR2 is FNYEAQ in the germline V gene. The CDR3 consists of 16 residues. V was trimmed by 5 bases and J by 0 bases, leaving 11 bases between them. The CDR3 region is CASSALGGSGANVLTF. DNA of the CDR3: TGTGCCAGCAGCGCCCTAGGGGGCTCTGGGGCCAACGTCCTGACTTTC.

This clone was recorded once. The V call is TRBV4-1, the J call TRBJ1-5; no clear D. Trimming cost V 0 bases and J 2 bases, with 11 bases left between them. Per the germline V gene, CDR1 is MGHRA and CDR2 is YSYEKL. This CDR3 comprises 16 residues. CDR3 bases: TGCGCCAGCAGCCAAGAGGCGGGCGGGGGCAATCAGCCCCAGCATTTT. Translating it yields CASSQEAGGGNQPQHF.

The V gene is TRBV27, the J gene TRBJ2-7, with D uncertain. Trimming pared 4 bases from V and 3 bases from J, leaving 10 bases between. From germline, CDR1 is MNHEY and CDR2 SMNVEV (reference sequence). The CDR3 covers 13 residues. The CDR3 is CASSSPTGYEQYF. The CDR3 nucleotides are TGTGCCAGCAGTTCCCCGACGGGCTACGAGCAGTACTTC.

The CDR3 loop is CASSLAGTPGLHEQFF. The CDR3 DNA sequence: TGTGCCAGCAGCTTAGCCGGGACTCCAGGCCTCCATGAGCAGTTCTTC. V is TRBV11-3 and J is TRBJ2-1, with D possibly TRBD2 on 6 matching bases. The ends were cut back, 1 base at V and 8 bases at J, with 18 bases in the middle. The CDR3 covers 16 residues. Germline lookup yields CDR1 SGHNT and CDR2 YENEEA. The whole variable domain, remainder taken from reference TRBV11-3 and TRBJ2-1, is EAGVVQSPRYKIIEKKQPVAFWCNPISGHNTLYWYLQNLGQGPELLIRYENEEAVDDSQLPKDRFSAERLKGVDSTLKIQPAELGDSAVYLCASSLAGTPGLHEQFFGPGTRLTVL.

This sequence joins TRBV6-5 and TRBJ1-2, with 8 bases that match TRBD1. The CDR3 loop spans 15 amino acids. V lost 0 bases to trimming and J lost 13 bases; unmatched junction nucleotides: 13. Germline CDR1 and CDR2: MNHEY and SVGAGI. The CDR3 sequence: CASSYSYSRGPLSTF. CDR3 in DNA: TGTGCCAGCAGTTACTCATATTCCAGGGGGCCACTTTCCACCTTC.

The chain combines TRBV5-4 with TRBJ2-6; a possible D gene is TRBD1 (6 bases). The length of the CDR3 is 20 residues. V shed 1 base and J shed 0 bases, with 20 bases lying between them. Germline CDR1 is SGHNT and CDR2 is YYREEE (reference sequence). The CDR3 reads CASSLRRYATGSSGANVLTF. For the CDR3, the DNA is TGTGCCAGCAGCTTGCGCCGGTACGCGACAGGAAGCTCTGGGGCCAACGTCCTGACTTTC.

The gene calls are TRBV7-2 and TRBJ1-5; the D is unclear. Germline CDR1 SGHTA, CDR2 FQGNSA. With 1 base removed from V and 2 bases from J, the gap between germline ends came to 18 bases. This CDR3 has 18 amino acids. CDR3 DNA: TGTGCCAGCAGCTTAGACGGTAGAAGAGGGCATGGCAATCAGCCCCAGCATTTT. It translates to CASSLDGRRGHGNQPQHF.

This chain joins TRBV28 and TRBJ2-3, with TRBD2 identical over 7 bases. The CDR3 runs 16 residues. Germline loops: CDR1 MDHEN, CDR2 SYDVKM. The V gene end was trimmed by 3 bases and the J gene end by 1 base; junction bases not matched to a gene: 7. Here the CDR3 reads CASSFVDAGGTDTQYF. The CDR3 nucleotides are TGTGCCAGCAGTTTTGTGGATGCGGGAGGCACAGATACGCAGTATTTT.

The V and J genes are TRBV29-1 and TRBJ2-3; 9 positions match TRBD2. The CDR3 is made up of 15 amino acids. The germline V gene encodes CDR1 SQVTM and CDR2 ANQGSEA. The trim removed 4 bases at V and 3 bases at J, leaving 8 bases unmatched. The DNA for the CDR3 is TGCAGCGTTGCGGGAGCGGGGGGTATAACAGATACGCAGTATTTT. Translating it yields CSVAGAGGITDTQYF.

This rearrangement joins TRBV6-1 to TRBJ2-7; the match to TRBD1 covers 7 bases. This CDR3 is built from 14 residues. Germline V gives CDR1 MNHNS, CDR2 SASEGT. J was trimmed by 6 bases and V by 2 bases; bases with no gene match: 7. The CDR3 DNA is TGTGCCAGCAGTGAAAGGGACAGAGGGCGCGAGCAGTACTTC. It specifies CASSERDRGREQYF.

This chain links TRBV2 with TRBJ1-1; D not resolved. This CDR3 spans 12 amino acids. CDR1 is SNHLY and CDR2 is FYNNEI in the germline V gene. V lost 3 bases and J lost 3, with 5 bases in between. CDR3 sequence reads: CASSDRDTEAFF. CDR3 DNA: TGTGCCAGCAGTGACCGGGACACTGAAGCTTTCTTT. Full variable domain (rest looked up from reference TRBV2 and TRBJ1-1): EPEVTQTPSHQVTQMGQEVILRCVPISNHLYFYWYRQILGQKVEFLVSFYNNEISEKSEIFDDQFSVERPDGSNFTLKIRSTKLEDSAMYFCASSDRDTEAFFGQGTRLTVV.

The chain is built from TRBV9 and TRBJ1-1; perhaps TRBD1 as D (5 bases). The germline CDR1 and CDR2 sequences are SGDLS and YYNGEE. The CDR3 runs to 13 residues. Trimming cost V 2 bases and J 2 bases, with 7 bases left between them. CDR3 nucleotide sequence: TGTGCCAGCAGCGTTCAGGGAAACACTGAAGCTTTCTTT. Its protein product is CASSVQGNTEAFF. The full variable domain, with the rest looked up from reference TRBV9 and TRBJ1-1, is DSGVTQTPKHLITATGQRVTLRCSPRSGDLSVYWYQQSLDQGLQFLIQYYNGEERAKGNILERFSAQQFPDLHSELNLSSLELGDSALYFCASSVQGNTEAFFGQGTRLTVV.

This sequence joins TRBV11-2 and TRBJ2-5; 10 nucleotides align to TRBD1. The germline V gene encodes CDR1 SGHAT and CDR2 FQNNGV. V lost 4 bases, J lost 4 bases, and 6 bases stayed unmatched. This CDR3 has 15 residues. CDR3 protein: CASSSPRDRGETQYF. The DNA for the CDR3 is TGTGCCAGCAGCTCACCCCGGGACAGGGGAGAGACCCAGTACTTC.

The DNA of the CDR3 is TGCGCCAGCAGCCAAGAAACAGGGATGAACACTGAAGCTTTCTTT. Protein product: CASSQETGMNTEAFF. The genes are TRBV4-1 and TRBJ1-1, with D possibly being TRBD1 (6 bases). Trimming pared 0 bases from V and 0 bases from J, leaving 8 bases between. The CDR3 runs to 15 residues. From germline, CDR1 is MGHRA and CDR2 YSYEKL.

This chain links TRBV30 with TRBJ2-6, with a weak D call TRBD2 (6 bases). CDR1 and CDR2 from the germline V gene are GTSNPN and SVGIG (reference sequence). This CDR3 has 15 residues. Trimming took 2 bases from V and 1 from J, leaving 9 bases between them. CDR3 sequence reads: CAWSREASGANVLTF. The CDR3, as DNA: TGTGCCTGGAGTAGGGAGGCGTCTGGGGCCAACGTCCTGACTTTC.

This chain uses TRBV6-1 with TRBJ2-1, with 9 bases matching TRBD2. The CDR3 loop spans 15 amino acids. The germline CDR1 and CDR2 sequences are MNHNS and SASEGT. V shed 6 bases and J 3 bases; nucleotides not matched to a gene: 6. CDR3 coding DNA: TGTGCCAGCAGCGCTAGCGGGACGGGCTACAATGAGCAGTTCTTC. Protein product: CASSASGTGYNEQFF.

V gene TRBV29-1 combines with J gene TRBJ1-1; 8 nucleotides align to TRBD1. Trimming removed 6 bases from V and 5 bases from J; junction bases left unmatched: 17. Per germline, CDR1 SQVTM and CDR2 ANQGSEA. The CDR3 totals 16 residues. The CDR3 DNA follows: TGCAGCGTAAGAACAGGGAACAGGGGGGGATGGACTGAAGCTTTCTTT. Amino acid sequence: CSVRTGNRGGWTEAFF.

The chain uses TRBV10-2 and TRBJ2-2; 9 positions match TRBD1. Unmatched junction bases numbered 3, after V lost 6 bases and J lost 7 bases. Germline V CDR1 and CDR2: WSHSY, SAAADI. The CDR3 covers 13 residues. Written as DNA, the CDR3 is TGCGCCAGCAGGGACAGGGGAAACGGGGAGCTGTTTTTT. It translates to CASRDRGNGELFF.

This chain uses TRBV9 with TRBJ2-7, with a tentative D call TRBD2 (7 bases). Germline-derived CDR1 and CDR2 are SGDLS and YYNGEE. V gave up 4 bases and J gave up 2 bases, with 16 bases separating them. This CDR3 has 15 amino acids. CDR3 nucleotide sequence: TGTGCCAGCAGCCCAGAGGGGGGGCTGACCTACGAGCAGTACTTC. Amino acid sequence: CASSPEGGLTYEQYF. The whole variable domain, remainder taken from reference TRBV9 and TRBJ2-7, is DSGVTQTPKHLITATGQRVTLRCSPRSGDLSVYWYQQSLDQGLQFLIQYYNGEERAKGNILERFSAQQFPDLHSELNLSSLELGDSALYFCASSPEGGLTYEQYFGPGTRLTVT.

This clone was seen a single time. The chain has TRBV6-6 and TRBJ2-7; a weak D match, TRBD2 (6 bases). This CDR3 is 14 amino acids long. Trimming removed 1 base from V and 4 bases from J, with 11 bases in between. Germline loops: CDR1 MNHNY, CDR2 SVGAGI (reference sequence). CDR3 sequence: CASSYLGLPYEQYF. CDR3 coding DNA: TGTGCCAGCAGTTACTTAGGACTACCTTACGAGCAGTACTTC.